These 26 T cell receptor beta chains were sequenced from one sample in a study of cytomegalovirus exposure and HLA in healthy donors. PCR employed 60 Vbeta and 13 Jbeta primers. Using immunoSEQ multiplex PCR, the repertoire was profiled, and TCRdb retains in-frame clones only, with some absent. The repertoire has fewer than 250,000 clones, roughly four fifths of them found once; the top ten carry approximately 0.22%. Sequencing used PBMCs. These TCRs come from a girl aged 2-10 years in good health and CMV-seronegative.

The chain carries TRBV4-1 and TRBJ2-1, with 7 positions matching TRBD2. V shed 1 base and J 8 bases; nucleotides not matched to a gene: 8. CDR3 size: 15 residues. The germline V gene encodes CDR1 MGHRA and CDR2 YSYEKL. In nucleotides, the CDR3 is TGCGCCAGCAGCCAAGCCAGCGGGGCTACTTATGAGCAGTTCTTC. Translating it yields CASSQASGATYEQFF.

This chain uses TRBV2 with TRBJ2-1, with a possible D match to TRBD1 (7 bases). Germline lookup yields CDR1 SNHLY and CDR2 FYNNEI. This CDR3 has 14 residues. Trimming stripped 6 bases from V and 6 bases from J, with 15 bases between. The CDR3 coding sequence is TGTGCCAGCAGGGAGGGGGCAACGGGCAATGAGCAGTTCTTC. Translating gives CASREGATGNEQFF. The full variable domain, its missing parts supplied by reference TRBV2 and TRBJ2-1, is EPEVTQTPSHQVTQMGQEVILRCVPISNHLYFYWYRQILGQKVEFLVSFYNNEISEKSEIFDDQFSVERPDGSNFTLKIRSTKLEDSAMYFCASREGATGNEQFFGPGTRLTVL.

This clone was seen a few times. CDR3 region: CASSAEQDSPLHF. The CDR3 bases are TGTGCCAGCAGCGCAGAACAGGATTCACCCCTCCACTTT. The rearrangement uses TRBV9 and TRBJ1-6; maybe TRBD1 (5 bases). Germline CDR1 SGDLS, CDR2 YYNGEE. V dropped 3 bases and J dropped 8 bases, with 9 bases sitting between them. CDR3 size: 13 residues.

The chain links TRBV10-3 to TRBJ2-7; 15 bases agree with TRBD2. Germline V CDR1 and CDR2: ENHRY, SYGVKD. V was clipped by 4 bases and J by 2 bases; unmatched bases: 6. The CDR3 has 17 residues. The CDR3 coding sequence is TGTGCCATCAGTGGGACTAGCGGGAGGGCCGACACCTACGAGCAGTACTTC. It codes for CAISGTSGRADTYEQYF.

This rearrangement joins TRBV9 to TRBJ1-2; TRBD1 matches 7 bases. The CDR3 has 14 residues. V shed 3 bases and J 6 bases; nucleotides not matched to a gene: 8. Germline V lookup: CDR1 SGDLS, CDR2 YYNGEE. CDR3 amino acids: CASSERQGFDGYTF. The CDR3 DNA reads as TGTGCCAGCAGCGAGAGACAGGGATTTGATGGCTACACCTTC.

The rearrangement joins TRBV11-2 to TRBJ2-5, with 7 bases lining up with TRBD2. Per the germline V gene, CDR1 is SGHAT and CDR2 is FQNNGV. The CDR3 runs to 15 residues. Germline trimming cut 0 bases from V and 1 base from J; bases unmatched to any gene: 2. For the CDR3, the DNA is TGTGCCAGCAGCTTAGATCCTAGCGGCCAAGAGACCCAGTACTTC. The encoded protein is CASSLDPSGQETQYF.

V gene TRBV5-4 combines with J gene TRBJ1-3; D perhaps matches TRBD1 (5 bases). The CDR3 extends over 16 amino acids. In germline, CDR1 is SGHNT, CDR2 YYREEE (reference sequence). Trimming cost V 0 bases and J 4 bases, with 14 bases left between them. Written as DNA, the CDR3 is TGTGCCAGCAGCTTGGCCGGGGGAGGCCCCGGAAACACCATATATTTT. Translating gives CASSLAGGGPGNTIYF.

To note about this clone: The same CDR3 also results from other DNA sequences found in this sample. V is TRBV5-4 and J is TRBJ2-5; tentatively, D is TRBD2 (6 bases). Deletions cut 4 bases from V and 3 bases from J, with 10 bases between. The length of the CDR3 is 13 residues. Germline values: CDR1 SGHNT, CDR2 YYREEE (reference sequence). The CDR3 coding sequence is TGTGCCAGCAGCCTAGGAGGGGAAGAGACCCAGTACTTC. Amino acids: CASSLGGEETQYF.

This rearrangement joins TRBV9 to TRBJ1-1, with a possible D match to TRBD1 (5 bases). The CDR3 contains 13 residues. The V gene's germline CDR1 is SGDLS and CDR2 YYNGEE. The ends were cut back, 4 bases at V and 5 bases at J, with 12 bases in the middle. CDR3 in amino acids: CASSPGGDTEAFF. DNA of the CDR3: TGTGCCAGCAGCCCAGGAGGGGATACTGAAGCTTTCTTT.

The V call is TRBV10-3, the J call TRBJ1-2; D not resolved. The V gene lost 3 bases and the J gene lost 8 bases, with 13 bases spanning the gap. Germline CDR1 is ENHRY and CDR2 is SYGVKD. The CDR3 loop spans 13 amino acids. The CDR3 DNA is TGTGCCATCAGTGACTCGGTAAACAGAGGCTACACCTTC. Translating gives CAISDSVNRGYTF.

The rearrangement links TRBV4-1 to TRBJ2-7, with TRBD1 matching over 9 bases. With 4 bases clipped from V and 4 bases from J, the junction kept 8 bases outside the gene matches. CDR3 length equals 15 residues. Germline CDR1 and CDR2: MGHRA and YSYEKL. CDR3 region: CASSPVTGTGYEQYF. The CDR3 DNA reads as TGCGCCAGCAGCCCCGTCACCGGGACAGGGTACGAGCAGTACTTC.

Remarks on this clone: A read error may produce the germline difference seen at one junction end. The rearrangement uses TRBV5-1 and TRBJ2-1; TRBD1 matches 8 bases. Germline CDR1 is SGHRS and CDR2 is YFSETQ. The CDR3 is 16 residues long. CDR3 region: CAGSLVQGAVYNEQFF. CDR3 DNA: TGCGCCGGCAGCTTGGTTCAGGGGGCCGTCTACAATGAGCAGTTCTTC.

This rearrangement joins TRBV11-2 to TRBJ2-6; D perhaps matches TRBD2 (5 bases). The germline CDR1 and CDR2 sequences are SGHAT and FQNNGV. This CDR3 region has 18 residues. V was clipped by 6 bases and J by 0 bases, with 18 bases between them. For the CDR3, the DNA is TGTGCCAGCAGTGCCCGGAGGCCGGGCTACTCTGGGGCCAACGTCCTGACTTTC. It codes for CASSARRPGYSGANVLTF.

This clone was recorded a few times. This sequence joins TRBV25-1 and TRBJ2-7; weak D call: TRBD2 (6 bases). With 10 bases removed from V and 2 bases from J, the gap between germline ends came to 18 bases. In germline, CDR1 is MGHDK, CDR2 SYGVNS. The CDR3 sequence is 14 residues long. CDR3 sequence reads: CATRQGGATYEQYF. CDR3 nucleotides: TGTGCCACCAGGCAAGGCGGGGCTACCTACGAGCAGTACTTC.

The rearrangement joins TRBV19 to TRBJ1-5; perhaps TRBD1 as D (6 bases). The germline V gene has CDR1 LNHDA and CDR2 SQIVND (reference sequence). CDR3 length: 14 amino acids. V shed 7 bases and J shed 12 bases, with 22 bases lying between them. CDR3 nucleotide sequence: TGTGCCAGTACTCAAGGGACACGGACGGAGAGCCAGCATTTT. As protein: CASTQGTRTESQHF.

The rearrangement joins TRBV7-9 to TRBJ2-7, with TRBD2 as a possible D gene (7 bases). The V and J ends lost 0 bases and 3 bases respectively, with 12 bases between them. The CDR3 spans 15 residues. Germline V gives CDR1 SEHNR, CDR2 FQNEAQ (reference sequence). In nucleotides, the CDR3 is TGTGCCAGCAGCTTAGCCGGGGGAGGGGGCTACGAGCAGTACTTC. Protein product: CASSLAGGGGYEQYF.

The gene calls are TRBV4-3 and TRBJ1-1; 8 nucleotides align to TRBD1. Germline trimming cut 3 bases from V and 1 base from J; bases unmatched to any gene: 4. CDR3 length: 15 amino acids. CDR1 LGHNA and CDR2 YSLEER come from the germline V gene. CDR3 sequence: CASSQPTGGNTEAFF. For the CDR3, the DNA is TGCGCCAGCAGCCAGCCCACAGGGGGGAACACTGAAGCTTTCTTT.

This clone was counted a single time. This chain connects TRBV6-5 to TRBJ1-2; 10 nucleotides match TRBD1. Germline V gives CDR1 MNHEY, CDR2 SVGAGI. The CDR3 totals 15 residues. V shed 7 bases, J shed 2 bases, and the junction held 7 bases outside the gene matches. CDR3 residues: CASTPGTGANYGYTF. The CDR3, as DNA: TGTGCCAGCACCCCAGGGACAGGGGCCAACTATGGCTACACCTTC.

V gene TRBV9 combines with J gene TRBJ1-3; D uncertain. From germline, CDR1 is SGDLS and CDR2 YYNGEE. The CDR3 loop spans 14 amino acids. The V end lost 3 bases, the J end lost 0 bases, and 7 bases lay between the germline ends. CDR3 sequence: CASSAGSSGNTIYF. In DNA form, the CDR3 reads TGTGCCAGCAGCGCGGGGAGCTCTGGAAACACCATATATTTT.

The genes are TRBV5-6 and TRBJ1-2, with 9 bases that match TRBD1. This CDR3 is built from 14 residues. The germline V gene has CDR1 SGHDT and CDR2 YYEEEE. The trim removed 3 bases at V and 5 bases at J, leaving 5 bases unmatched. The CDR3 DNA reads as TGTGCCAGCAGCTCAGGGACAGGGACTTATGGCTACACCTTC. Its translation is CASSSGTGTYGYTF.

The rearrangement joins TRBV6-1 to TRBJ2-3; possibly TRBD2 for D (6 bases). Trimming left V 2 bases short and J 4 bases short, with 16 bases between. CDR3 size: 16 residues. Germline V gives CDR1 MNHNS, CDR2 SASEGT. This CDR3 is CASSEWSGSASDTQYF. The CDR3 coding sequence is TGTGCCAGCAGTGAATGGTCCGGGAGCGCGTCAGATACGCAGTATTTT.

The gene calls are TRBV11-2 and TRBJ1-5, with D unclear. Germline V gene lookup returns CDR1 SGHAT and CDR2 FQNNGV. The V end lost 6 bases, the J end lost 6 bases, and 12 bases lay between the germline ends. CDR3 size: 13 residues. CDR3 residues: CASSTRTGQPQHF. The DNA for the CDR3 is TGTGCCAGCAGTACCCGTACGGGTCAGCCCCAGCATTTT.

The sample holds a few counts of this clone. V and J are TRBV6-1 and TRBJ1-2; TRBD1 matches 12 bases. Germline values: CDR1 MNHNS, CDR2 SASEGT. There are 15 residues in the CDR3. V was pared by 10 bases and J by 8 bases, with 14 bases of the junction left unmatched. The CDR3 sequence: CATLAVRDRGLGYTF. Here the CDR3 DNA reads TGTGCCACCCTCGCAGTCCGGGACAGGGGGCTAGGCTACACCTTC.

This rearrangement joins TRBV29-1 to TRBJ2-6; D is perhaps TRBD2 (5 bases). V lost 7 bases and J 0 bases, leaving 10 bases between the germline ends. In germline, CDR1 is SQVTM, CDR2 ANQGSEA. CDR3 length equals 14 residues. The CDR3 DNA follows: TGCAGCGCGGGGTGGTTCTCTGGGGCCAACGTCCTGACTTTC. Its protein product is CSAGWFSGANVLTF.

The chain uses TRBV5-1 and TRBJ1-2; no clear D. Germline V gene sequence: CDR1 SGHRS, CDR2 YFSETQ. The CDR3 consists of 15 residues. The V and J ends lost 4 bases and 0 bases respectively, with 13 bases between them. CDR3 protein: CASSPNYPANYGYTF. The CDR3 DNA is TGCGCCAGCAGCCCAAATTATCCAGCTAACTATGGCTACACCTTC. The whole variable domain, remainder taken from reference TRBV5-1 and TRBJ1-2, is KAGVTQTPRYLIKTRGQQVTLSCSPISGHRSVSWYQQTPGQGLQFLFEYFSETQRNKGNFPGRFSGRQFSNSRSEMNVSTLELGDSALYLCASSPNYPANYGYTFGSGTRLTVV.

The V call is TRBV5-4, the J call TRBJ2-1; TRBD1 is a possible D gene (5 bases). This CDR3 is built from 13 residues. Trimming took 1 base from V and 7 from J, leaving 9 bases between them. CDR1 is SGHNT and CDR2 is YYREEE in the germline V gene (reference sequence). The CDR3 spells CASSLRGGNEQFF. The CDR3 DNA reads TGTGCCAGCAGCTTGAGGGGTGGTAATGAGCAGTTCTTC.